This paragraph covers one T cell receptor (beta chain) sequence. This record belongs to a study of blood T cell repertoires in COVID-19. Turning to the study itself: Specimens from acute and convalescent COVID-19 originated in the United States, Italy and Spain.

In the original workflow: For nucleated cells, counts were estimated from reference gene primer amplification. The protocol was immunoSEQ multiplex PCR, while the TCRdb copy is restricted to in-frame clones and leaves out a portion. V, J and clone size are those of that table, while D and trimming were read from the DNA. The table records approximately 280,000 clones, more than 80% of them present only once. V lost 1 base to trimming and J lost 8 bases, with 6 bases between them. The CDR3 spans 13 residues. This clonotype originated in a woman in her 30s with COVID-19, enrolled during active disease. The genes are TRBV12-3 or TRBV12-4 and TRBJ1-6; D may be TRBD1 (6 bases). Sequenced: peripheral blood. CDR3 sequence: CASSLDRDSPLHF. The CDR3 region has the DNA TGTGCCAGCAGTTTAGACAGGGATTCACCCCTCCACTTT.